These T cell receptor beta chains were read from a single sample in a study of identical twins. Via MiXCR, TCRdb re-called the 5' RACE reads, giving one row per CDR3 protein. The sample carries approximately 1.8 million distinct CDR3 sequences, under 35% recorded once. What was sequenced was cord blood. The source is a newborn girl in good health. Each CDR3 is given with its conserved first and last residue.

V gene: TRBV20-1; CDR3 protein: CSASPFGTVNLDTQYF
V gene: TRBV7-9; CDR3 protein: CASSLVGDTGELFF
V gene: TRBV7-2; CDR3 protein: CASLPGQPGNEQFF
V gene: TRBV7-2; CDR3 protein: CASTLRTDYGYTF
V gene: TRBV12-3/TRBV12-4; CDR3 protein: CASSSGLAGVYEQFF
V gene: TRBV18; CDR3 protein: CASSPRVASGYTF
V gene: TRBV3-1; CDR3 protein: CASSQTLASWDEQYF
V gene: TRBV6-1; CDR3 protein: CASSVLTGYTEAFF
V gene: TRBV5-1; CDR3 protein: CASSPLASSTDTHYF
V gene: TRBV24-1; CDR3 protein: CATSDRGHGTDTQYF
V gene: TRBV12-3/TRBV12-4; CDR3 protein: CASSFAGTGGDTQYF
V gene: TRBV4-1; CDR3 protein: CASSQGQGPPDTQYF
V gene: TRBV2; CDR3 protein: CASSEALREKLFF
V gene: TRBV27; CDR3 protein: CASSLAGGWGYGYTF
V gene: TRBV7-9; CDR3 protein: CASSSDRGRSEAFF
V gene: TRBV21-1; CDR3 protein: CASSAPPGVNYEQYF
V gene: TRBV20-1; CDR3 protein: CSARRDWLVGELFF
V gene: TRBV6-2/TRBV6-3; CDR3 protein: CASSWIPDPYTF
V gene: TRBV28; CDR3 protein: CASSPADRVSYEQYF
V gene: TRBV4-1; CDR3 protein: CASSRKRGLYNEQFF
V gene: TRBV5-5; CDR3 protein: CASRPEGGSLYGYTF
V gene: TRBV4-2; CDR3 protein: CASSRGTTHGTDTRYF
V gene: TRBV27; CDR3 protein: CASSKQGARGYTF
V gene: TRBV7-2; CDR3 protein: CASSLGNDYGYTF
V gene: TRBV20-1; CDR3 protein: CSARDGSGSIDEQFF
V gene: TRBV24-1; CDR3 protein: CATSDMGQGDGYTF
V gene: TRBV6-1; CDR3 protein: CASPKAAEGHTDTQYF
V gene: TRBV20-1; CDR3 protein: CSASIRSSGANVLTF
V gene: TRBV3-1; CDR3 protein: CASGTSGSRNTQYF
V gene: TRBV18; CDR3 protein: CASSPVSTGEKGYTF
V gene: TRBV27; CDR3 protein: CASSFGILAAGNEQYF
V gene: TRBV21-1; CDR3 protein: CASSPRHGINEQYF
V gene: TRBV5-1; CDR3 protein: CASSLVAGSAPLHF
V gene: TRBV5-1; CDR3 protein: CASSLDVDTDTQYF
V gene: TRBV6-5; CDR3 protein: CASSYSLGEGYSEQFF
V gene: TRBV10-3; CDR3 protein: CAISEARRMDEAFF
V gene: TRBV5-5; CDR3 protein: CAGSASGTSGNEQFF
V gene: TRBV12-3/TRBV12-4; CDR3 protein: CASSLSYLWTSGSRDTQYF
V gene: TRBV13; CDR3 protein: CASSFVAAPSYNEQYF
V gene: TRBV15; CDR3 protein: CATSTERDTQYF
V gene: TRBV27; CDR3 protein: CASSRLSGELFF
V gene: TRBV9; CDR3 protein: CASSVADYSSYNEQYF
V gene: TRBV24-1; CDR3 protein: CATADRGPLRTQYF
V gene: TRBV21-1; CDR3 protein: CASSKVQERYEQYF
V gene: TRBV10-3; CDR3 protein: CAISDKGVDEQFF
V gene: TRBV7-6; CDR3 protein: CASSLVGGGNEKLFF
V gene: TRBV7-6; CDR3 protein: CASSLVRGLGHTF
V gene: TRBV20-1; CDR3 protein: CGAKGHQNTEAFF
V gene: TRBV7-2; CDR3 protein: CASSVPTAGPYNEQFF
V gene: TRBV20-1; CDR3 protein: CSARTAWSVEDRVNEQYF
V gene: TRBV16; CDR3 protein: CASSPSHNRGTEAFF
V gene: TRBV20-1; CDR3 protein: CSGGTSGPYNEQFF
V gene: TRBV5-1; CDR3 protein: CASSARDRLRVNEQYF
V gene: TRBV20-1; CDR3 protein: CSARDGTGINEKLFF
V gene: TRBV29-1; CDR3 protein: CSVSRTYEQYF